This T cell receptor (beta chain) was captured in a study of T cell responses to AZD1222 COVID-19 vaccine. General study findings and limits: The study sampled repertoires only after the peak T cell response.

The trim removed 7 bases at V and 8 bases at J, leaving 9 bases unmatched. CDR1 is SQVTM, CDR2 ANQGSEA, per germline. The CDR3 is made up of 13 amino acids. In the case of this clone: Its target is not known.

TCRdb keeps only in-frame clones here, not all; method: immunoSEQ multiplex PCR. The sample records 150,000 to 200,000 clones, 92% being singletons. The TCR comes from an adult in good health. The chain joins TRBV29-1 to TRBJ1-2; 11 positions match TRBD1. The material was peripheral blood, obtained on day 0 of AZD1222 vaccination. The CDR3 coding sequence is TGCAGCGCCCTCACGGACAGGGGGCTCGGCTACACCTTC. This translates into CSALTDRGLGYTF.